This T cell receptor (beta chain) was observed in a study of blood T cell repertoires in COVID-19. Study at large: Sources were T cells, B-cell-depleted T cells, or PBMCs; the material itself was cDNA or gDNA.

V shed 3 bases and J 7 bases; nucleotides not matched to a gene: 12. The CDR3 sequence is 16 residues long. Germline lookup yields CDR1 SGHVS and CDR2 FQNEAQ. As handled by the study authors: Reference gene primer amplification gave estimated nucleated cell counts. Clones were read by immunoSEQ multiplex PCR, and TCRdb kept only the in-frame ones, dropping some. The V and J calls and clone size are taken from that table; D and trimming were inferred from the DNA. The table records roughly 200,000 clones, 80% to 90% of them present only once. The clonotype originates from a man younger than 35 with acute COVID-19. Input material: PBMCs or T cells enriched from blood (not recorded which). This chain joins TRBV7-8 and TRBJ2-1, with 7 bases aligning to TRBD2. For the CDR3, the DNA is TGTGCCAGCAGCTTCTTCCGCGGGAGCGAAGTAAATGAGCAGTTCTTC. Amino acids: CASSFFRGSEVNEQFF.